The clone carrying this T cell receptor (beta chain) was counted a single time. This specimen comes from a study of T cell clones after liver transplantation. For the study at large: TCRbeta sequencing after a pre-transplant mixed lymphocyte reaction identified graft-donor-reactive clones, later tracked in post-transplant blood.

TCRdb's table, derived via immunoSEQ multiplex PCR, lists solely in-frame clones and lacks some. The sample has about 120,000 clones; about nine tenths are singletons. The sample here was CD4+ T cells from blood, taken 12 months after liver transplant. This TCR was sampled from a human patient who received a liver transplant. Some of the T cells might come from the graft donor.

The CDR3 region is CASSQEILAGEPDTQYF. For the CDR3, the DNA is TGCGCCAGCAGCCAAGAGATACTAGCGGGAGAACCAGATACGCAGTATTTT. This rearrangement joins TRBV4-3 to TRBJ2-3, with TRBD2 matching 11 bases. V dropped 0 bases and J dropped 4; count of bases not matched to a gene: 6. The CDR3 runs 17 residues. Germline values: CDR1 LGHNA, CDR2 YSLEER.